Sequencing of this T cell receptor beta chain was carried out in a study of blood T cell repertoires in COVID-19. Turning to the study itself: The origin of the acute and convalescent COVID-19 samples was the United States, Italy and Spain.

Original processing methods: Estimated nucleated cell counts came from reference gene primer amplification. The repertoire was sequenced with immunoSEQ multiplex PCR; TCRdb's copy has only in-frame clones and lacks some. D and trimming were read from the DNA, whereas the V and J calls and clone size are those reported in that table. The table includes under 100,000 clones, about 81% detected once. This TCR came from a human donor in a cohort sampled during active COVID-19. Sample: peripheral blood.

The CDR3 spells CASSAQTSGGTYEQYF. DNA for the CDR3: TGTGCCAGCAGTGCCCAGACTAGCGGGGGAACCTACGAGCAGTACTTC. The V and J genes are TRBV6-1 and TRBJ2-7; 12 bases are shared with TRBD2. In germline, CDR1 is MNHNS, CDR2 SASEGT. V gave up 4 bases and J gave up 2 bases; unmatched junction bases: 6. The CDR3 consists of 16 residues.